This T cell receptor (beta chain) is drawn from a study of tumor-infiltrating lymphocytes in primary liver carcinoma. Investigators took RNA and DNA out together from roughly 18-30 mg of unsorted bulk tissue. Note on this clonotype: A read error is possible here, since a much larger clone lies one base away.

Researchers generated TCR beta cDNA from about 460 ng of total RNA, relying on a constant-region primer. For TCR beta, libraries were produced by three nested multiplex PCR rounds using slightly modified ARM-PCR. TCRdb re-derived calls from the multiplex PCR reads in MiXCR, one entry per CDR3 protein. The table has under 90,000 distinct CDR3 sequences, approximately 70% seen once; the top ten hold roughly a fifth. Input material: liver tumor tissue from sampling region 1. The subset: tumor region T1, superior pole. This receptor was obtained from a man aged 40-49 years with primary liver carcinoma and hepatitis B virus infection.

For the CDR3, the DNA is TGCGCCAGCGGCCTGAGTCTTAAAGAGACCCAGTACTTC. Its protein product is CASGLSLKETQYF. The V gene is TRBV5-1, the J gene TRBJ2-5; the D is unclear. Germline V gene lookup returns CDR1 SGHRS and CDR2 YFSETQ. V was cut by 7 bases and J by 3 bases, with 13 bases left in between. The CDR3 consists of 13 residues.